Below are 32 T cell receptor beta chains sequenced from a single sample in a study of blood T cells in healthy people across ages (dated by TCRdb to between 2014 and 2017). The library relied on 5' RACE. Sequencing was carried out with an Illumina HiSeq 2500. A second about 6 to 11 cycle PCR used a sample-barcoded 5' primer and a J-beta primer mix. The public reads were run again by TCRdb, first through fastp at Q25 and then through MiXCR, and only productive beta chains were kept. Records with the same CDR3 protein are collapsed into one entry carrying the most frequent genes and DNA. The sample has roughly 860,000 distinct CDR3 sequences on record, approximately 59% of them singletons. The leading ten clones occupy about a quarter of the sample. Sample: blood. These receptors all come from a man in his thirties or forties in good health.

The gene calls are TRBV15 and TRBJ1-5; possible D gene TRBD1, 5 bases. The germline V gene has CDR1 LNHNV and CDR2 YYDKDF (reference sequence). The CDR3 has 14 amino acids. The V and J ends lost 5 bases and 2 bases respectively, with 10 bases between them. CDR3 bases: TGTGCCACCAGCGGAGTAGGGGGCAATCAGCCCCAGCATTTT. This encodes CATSGVGGNQPQHF.

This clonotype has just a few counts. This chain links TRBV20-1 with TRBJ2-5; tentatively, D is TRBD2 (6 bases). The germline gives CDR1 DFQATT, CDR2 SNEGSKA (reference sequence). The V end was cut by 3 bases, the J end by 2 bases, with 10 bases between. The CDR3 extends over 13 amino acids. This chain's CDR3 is CSASVSGQETQYF. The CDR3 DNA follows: TGCAGTGCTAGTGTTAGCGGACAAGAGACCCAGTACTTC.

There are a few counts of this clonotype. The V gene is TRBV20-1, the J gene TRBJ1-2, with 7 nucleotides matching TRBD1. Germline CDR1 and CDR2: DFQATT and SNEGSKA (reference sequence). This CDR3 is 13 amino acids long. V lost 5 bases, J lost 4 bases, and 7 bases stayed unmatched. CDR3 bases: TGCAGTGCTGGTCGACAGGGACCCTATGGCTACACCTTC. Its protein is CSAGRQGPYGYTF.

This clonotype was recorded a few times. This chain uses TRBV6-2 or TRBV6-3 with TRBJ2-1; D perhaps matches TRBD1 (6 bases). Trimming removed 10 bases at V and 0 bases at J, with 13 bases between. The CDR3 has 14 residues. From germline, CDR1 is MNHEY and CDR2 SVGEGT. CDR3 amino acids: CAIQTGNSYNEQFF. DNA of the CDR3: TGTGCCATCCAGACAGGAAACTCCTACAATGAGCAGTTCTTC.

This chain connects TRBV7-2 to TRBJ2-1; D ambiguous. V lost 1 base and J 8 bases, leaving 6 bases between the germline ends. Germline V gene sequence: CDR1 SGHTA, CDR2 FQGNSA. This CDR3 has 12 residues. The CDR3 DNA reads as TGTGCCAGCAGCTTAGAGTGGGATGAGCAGTTCTTC. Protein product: CASSLEWDEQFF.

CDR3 nucleotide sequence: TGTGCCAGCAGTTCCGAGGGACAGGGGTTGTGGAATGAGCAGTTCTTC. Its translation is CASSSEGQGLWNEQFF. This sequence joins TRBV6-2 or TRBV6-3 and TRBJ2-1, with 10 bases that match TRBD1. Germline values: CDR1 MNHEY, CDR2 SVGEGT. This CDR3 contains 16 residues. Losses at the gene ends were 4 bases for V and 7 bases for J; bases not matched to a gene: 10.

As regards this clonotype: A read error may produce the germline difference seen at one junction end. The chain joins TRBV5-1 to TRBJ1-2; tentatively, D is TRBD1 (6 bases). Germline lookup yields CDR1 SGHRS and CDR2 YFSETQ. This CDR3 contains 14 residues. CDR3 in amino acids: CAGSTGDTLYGYTF. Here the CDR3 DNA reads TGCGCCGGCAGCACCGGGGACACCCTCTATGGCTACACCTTC.

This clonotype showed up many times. This chain's CDR3 is CSARSPGRRTYEQYF. The CDR3 DNA sequence: TGCAGTGCTAGATCGCCCGGCAGGCGTACCTACGAGCAGTACTTC. This sequence joins TRBV20-1 and TRBJ2-7; D is undetermined. CDR1 and CDR2 (germline): DFQATT, SNEGSKA (reference sequence). Trimming shortened V by 2 bases and J by 2 bases, and 16 bases separated the two germline ends. This CDR3 comprises 15 residues.

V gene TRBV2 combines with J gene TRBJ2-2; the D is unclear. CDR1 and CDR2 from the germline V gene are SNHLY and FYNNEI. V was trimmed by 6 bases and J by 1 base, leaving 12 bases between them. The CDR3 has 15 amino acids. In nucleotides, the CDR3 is TGTGCCAGCAGCCCAAGAACACTGAACACCGGGGAGCTGTTTTTT. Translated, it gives CASSPRTLNTGELFF. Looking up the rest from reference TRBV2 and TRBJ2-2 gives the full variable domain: EPEVTQTPSHQVTQMGQEVILRCVPISNHLYFYWYRQILGQKVEFLVSFYNNEISEKSEIFDDQFSVERPDGSNFTLKIRSTKLEDSAMYFCASSPRTLNTGELFFGEGSRLTVL.

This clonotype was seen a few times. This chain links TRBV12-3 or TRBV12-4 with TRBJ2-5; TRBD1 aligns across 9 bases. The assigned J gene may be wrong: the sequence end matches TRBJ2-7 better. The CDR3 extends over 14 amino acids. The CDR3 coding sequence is TGTGCCAGCAACACCGGGACAGGGCTGTACGAGCAGTACTTC. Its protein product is CASNTGTGLYEQYF.

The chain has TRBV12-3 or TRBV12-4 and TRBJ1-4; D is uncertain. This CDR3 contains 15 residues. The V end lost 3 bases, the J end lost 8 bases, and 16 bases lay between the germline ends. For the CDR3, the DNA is TGTGCCAGCAGTTTCCGGACCGGTATTAACGAAAAACTGTTTTTT. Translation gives CASSFRTGINEKLFF.

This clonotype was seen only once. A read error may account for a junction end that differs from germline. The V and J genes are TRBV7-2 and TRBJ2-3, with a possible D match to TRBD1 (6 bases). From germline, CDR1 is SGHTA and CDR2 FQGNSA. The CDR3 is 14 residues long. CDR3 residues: CAISAYRARDTQYF. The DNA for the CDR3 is TGTGCCATCAGCGCGTACAGGGCCCGAGATACGCAGTATTTT.

The CDR3 spells CASSPEGQGVLSEQFF. The DNA of the CDR3 is TGTGCCAGCAGTCCAGAGGGACAGGGGGTGTTGTCTGAGCAGTTCTTC. J is TRBJ2-1 and V is TRBV6-2 or TRBV6-3; TRBD1 matches 11 bases. Germline V gene data show CDR1 as MNHEY and CDR2 as SVGEGT. Losses at the gene ends were 5 bases for V and 9 bases for J; bases not matched to a gene: 12. CDR3 length: 16 residues.

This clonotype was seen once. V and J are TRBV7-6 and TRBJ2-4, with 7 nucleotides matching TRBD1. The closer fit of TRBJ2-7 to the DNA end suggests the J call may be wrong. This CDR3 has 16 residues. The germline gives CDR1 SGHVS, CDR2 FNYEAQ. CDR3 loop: CASSLRSVGQTYEQYF. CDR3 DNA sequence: TGTGCCAGCAGCTTGAGGTCAGTGGGACAGACCTACGAGCAGTACTTC.

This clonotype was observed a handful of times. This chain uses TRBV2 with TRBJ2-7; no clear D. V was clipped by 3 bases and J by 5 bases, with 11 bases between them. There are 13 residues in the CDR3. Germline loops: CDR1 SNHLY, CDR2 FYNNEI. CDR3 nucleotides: TGTGCCAGCAGTGATGGGCGCGCTAACGAGCAGTACTTC. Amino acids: CASSDGRANEQYF.

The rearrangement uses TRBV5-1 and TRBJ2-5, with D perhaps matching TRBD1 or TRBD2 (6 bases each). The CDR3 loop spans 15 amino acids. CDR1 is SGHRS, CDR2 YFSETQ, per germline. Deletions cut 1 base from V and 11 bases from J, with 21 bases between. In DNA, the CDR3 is TGCGCCAGCAGCTTGTCCGGGGGCCGCGTCGTTGAGCAGTACTTC. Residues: CASSLSGGRVVEQYF.

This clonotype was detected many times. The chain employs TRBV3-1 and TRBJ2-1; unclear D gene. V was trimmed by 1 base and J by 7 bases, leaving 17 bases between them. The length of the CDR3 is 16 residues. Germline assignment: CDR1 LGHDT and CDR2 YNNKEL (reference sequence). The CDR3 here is CASSQVASSVLNEQFF. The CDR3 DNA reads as TGTGCCAGCAGCCAAGTGGCGAGCTCGGTATTGAATGAGCAGTTCTTC.

The CDR3 reads CASSRWRGDNSPLHF. The CDR3 DNA reads TGTGCCAGCAGCCGTTGGCGGGGGGATAATTCACCCCTCCACTTT. The chain has TRBV9 and TRBJ1-6, with D perhaps matching TRBD1 (5 bases). V was shortened by 4 bases and J by 5 bases, with 13 bases between the two germline ends. This CDR3 spans 15 amino acids. Germline V gene sequence: CDR1 SGDLS, CDR2 YYNGEE.

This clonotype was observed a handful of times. The CDR3 loop is CASSLEGQGAYGYTF. In nucleotides, the CDR3 is TGTGCCAGCAGCTTAGAGGGACAGGGGGCCTATGGCTACACCTTC. The V and J genes are TRBV13 and TRBJ1-2, with 12 bases aligning to TRBD1. V was clipped by 1 base and J by 4 bases; unmatched bases: 1. This CDR3 region has 15 residues. Germline CDR1 is PRHDT and CDR2 is FYEKMQ (reference sequence).

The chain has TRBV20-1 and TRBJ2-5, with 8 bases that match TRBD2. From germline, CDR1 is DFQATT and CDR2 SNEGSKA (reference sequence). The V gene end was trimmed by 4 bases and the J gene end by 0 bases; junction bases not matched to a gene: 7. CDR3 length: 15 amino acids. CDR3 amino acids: CSAIDGGENQETQYF. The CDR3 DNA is TGCAGTGCTATCGACGGGGGGGAGAACCAAGAGACCCAGTACTTC.

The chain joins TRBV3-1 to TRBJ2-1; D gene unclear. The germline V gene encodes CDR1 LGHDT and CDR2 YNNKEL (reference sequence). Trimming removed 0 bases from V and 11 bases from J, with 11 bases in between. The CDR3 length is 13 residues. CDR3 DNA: TGTGCCAGCAGCCAAGAGGGTCGGAACCAGCAGTTCTTC. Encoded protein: CASSQEGRNQQFF.

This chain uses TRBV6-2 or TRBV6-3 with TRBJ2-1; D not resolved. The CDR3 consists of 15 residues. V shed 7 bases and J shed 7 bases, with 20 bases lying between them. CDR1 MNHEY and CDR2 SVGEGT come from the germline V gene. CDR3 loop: CASNLSPALGNEQFF. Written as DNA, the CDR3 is TGTGCCAGCAACCTTAGCCCGGCCCTGGGAAATGAGCAGTTCTTC.

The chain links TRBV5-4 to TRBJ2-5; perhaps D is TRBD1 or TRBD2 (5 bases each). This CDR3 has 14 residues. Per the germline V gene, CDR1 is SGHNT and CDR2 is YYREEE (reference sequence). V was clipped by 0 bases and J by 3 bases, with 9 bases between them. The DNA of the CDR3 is TGTGCCAGCAGCTTGGCCGGGACGAAAGAGACCCAGTACTTC. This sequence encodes CASSLAGTKETQYF.

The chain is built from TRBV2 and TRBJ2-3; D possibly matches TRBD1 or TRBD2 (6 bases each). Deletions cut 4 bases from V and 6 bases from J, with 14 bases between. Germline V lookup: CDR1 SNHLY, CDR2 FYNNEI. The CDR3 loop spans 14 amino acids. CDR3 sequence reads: CASSVGGGRDTQYF. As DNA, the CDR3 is TGTGCCAGCAGTGTCGGAGGGGGACGGGATACGCAGTATTTT.

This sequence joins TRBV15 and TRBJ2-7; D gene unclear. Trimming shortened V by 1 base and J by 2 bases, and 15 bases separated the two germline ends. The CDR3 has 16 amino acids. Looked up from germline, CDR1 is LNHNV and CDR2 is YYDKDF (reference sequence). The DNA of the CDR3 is TGTGCCACCAGCAGAGGAGCGTACACCGGCACCTACGAGCAGTACTTC. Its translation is CATSRGAYTGTYEQYF.

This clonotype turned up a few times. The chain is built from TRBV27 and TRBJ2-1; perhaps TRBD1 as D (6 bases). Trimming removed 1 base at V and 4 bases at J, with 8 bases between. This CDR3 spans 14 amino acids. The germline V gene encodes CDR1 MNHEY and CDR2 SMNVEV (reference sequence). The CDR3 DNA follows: TGTGCCAGCAGTTTATGGCAGGGGTACAATGAGCAGTTCTTC. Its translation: CASSLWQGYNEQFF.

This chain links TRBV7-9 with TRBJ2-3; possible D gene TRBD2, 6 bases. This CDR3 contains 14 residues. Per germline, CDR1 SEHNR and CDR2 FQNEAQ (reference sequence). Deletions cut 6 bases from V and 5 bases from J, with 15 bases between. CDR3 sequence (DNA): TGTGCCAGCAGACCCTGGCGGGAAGGAGATACGCAGTATTTT. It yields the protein CASRPWREGDTQYF.

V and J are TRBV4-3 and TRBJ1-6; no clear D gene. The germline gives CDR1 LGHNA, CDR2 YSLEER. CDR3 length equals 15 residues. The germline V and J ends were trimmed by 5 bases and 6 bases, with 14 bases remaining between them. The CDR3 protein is CASSAYSSFNSPLHF. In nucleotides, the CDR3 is TGCGCCAGCAGCGCATACAGTTCTTTTAATTCACCCCTCCACTTT.

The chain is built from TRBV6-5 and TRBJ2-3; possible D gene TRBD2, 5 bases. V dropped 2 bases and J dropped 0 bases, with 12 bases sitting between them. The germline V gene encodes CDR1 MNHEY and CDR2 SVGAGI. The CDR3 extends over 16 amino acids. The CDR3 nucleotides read TGTGCCAGCAGTTACCTCGTGGGCGGGAGCACAGATACGCAGTATTTT. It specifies CASSYLVGGSTDTQYF.

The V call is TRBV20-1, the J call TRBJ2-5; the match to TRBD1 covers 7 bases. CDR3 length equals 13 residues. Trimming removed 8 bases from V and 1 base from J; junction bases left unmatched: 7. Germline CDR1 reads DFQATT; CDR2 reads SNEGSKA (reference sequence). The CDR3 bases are TGCAGTAGCAGGACAGGACTCCAAGAGACCCAGTACTTC. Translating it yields CSSRTGLQETQYF.

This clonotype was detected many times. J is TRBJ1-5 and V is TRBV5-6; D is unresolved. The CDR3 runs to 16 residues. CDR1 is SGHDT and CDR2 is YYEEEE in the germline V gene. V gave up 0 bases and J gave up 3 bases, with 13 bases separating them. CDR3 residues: CASSLERGPINQPQHF. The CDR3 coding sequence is TGTGCCAGCAGCTTGGAGCGAGGGCCGATCAATCAGCCCCAGCATTTT.

The CDR3 protein is CSARDMRVSGKYEQYF. The CDR3 bases are TGCAGTGCTAGAGATATGCGGGTATCAGGCAAGTACGAGCAGTACTTC. The chain employs TRBV20-1 and TRBJ2-7; D is perhaps TRBD2 (5 bases). The CDR3 covers 16 residues. V lost 0 bases to trimming and J lost 4 bases, with 19 bases between them. Per the germline V gene, CDR1 is DFQATT and CDR2 is SNEGSKA (reference sequence).